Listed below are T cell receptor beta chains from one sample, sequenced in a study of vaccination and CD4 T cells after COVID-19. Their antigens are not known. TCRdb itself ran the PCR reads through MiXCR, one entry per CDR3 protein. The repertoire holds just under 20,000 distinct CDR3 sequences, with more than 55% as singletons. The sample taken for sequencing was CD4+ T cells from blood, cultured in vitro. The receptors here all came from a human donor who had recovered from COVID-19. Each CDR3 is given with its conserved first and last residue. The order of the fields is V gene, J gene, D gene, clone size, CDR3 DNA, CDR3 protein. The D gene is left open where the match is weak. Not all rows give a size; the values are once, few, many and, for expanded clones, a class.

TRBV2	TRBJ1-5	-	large	TGTGCCAGCAGGACCACCGGGATCAATCAGCCCCAGCATTTT	CASRTTGINQPQHF
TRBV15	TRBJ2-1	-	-	TGTGCCACCAGCCCAGCGCTGATAAATGAGCAGTTCTTC	CATSPALINEQFF
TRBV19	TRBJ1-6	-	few	TGTGCCAGTAGTATAGATCGCGGGAATTCACCCCTCCACTTT	CASSIDRGNSPLHF
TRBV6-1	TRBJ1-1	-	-	TGTGCCAGCAGTGACGGCCCTTACGGTGAAGCTTTCTTT	CASSDGPYGEAFF
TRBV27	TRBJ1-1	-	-	TGTGCCAGCAGTATAACAGTGAACACTGAAGCTTTCTTT	CASSITVNTEAFF
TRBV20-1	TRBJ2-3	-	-	TGCAGTGCTAGAACCACAGATACGCAGTATTTT	CSARTTDTQYF
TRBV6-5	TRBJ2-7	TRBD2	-	TGTGCCAGCAGTTACCGCGGGGGGAAAGGGCTCGAGCAGTACTTC	CASSYRGGKGLEQYF
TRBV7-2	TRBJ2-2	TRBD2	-	TGTGCCAGCAGCTTAAGACCTAGCGGGGACGGGGAGCTGTTTTTT	CASSLRPSGDGELFF
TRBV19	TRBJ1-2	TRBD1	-	TGTGCCAGTAGTATGGCGGGACAGGGGGCGCGCGGCTATGGCTACACCTTC	CASSMAGQGARGYGYTF
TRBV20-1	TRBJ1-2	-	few	TGCAGTGCTAGAGGTTTAGCGGGAACCCTCTTC	CSARGLAGTLF
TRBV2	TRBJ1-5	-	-	TGTGCCAGCAGTGAACTTAGGGGACAGCCCCAGCATTTT	CASSELRGQPQHF
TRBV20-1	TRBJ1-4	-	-	TGCAGTGCTAGAGGGGACGAAAAACTGTTTTTT	CSARGDEKLFF
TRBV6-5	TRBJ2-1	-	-	TGTGCCAGCAGTTCCCCCGGGACAACCTACAATGAGCAGTTCTTC	CASSSPGTTYNEQFF
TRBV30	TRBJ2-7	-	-	TGTGCCTGGTGCCCTCGACTAGCAGGGGGGTACGAGCAGTACTTC	CAWCPRLAGGYEQYF
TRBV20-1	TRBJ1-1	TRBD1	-	TGCAGTGCTCCCCGACAGGGCGGGACTGAAGCTTTCTTT	CSAPRQGGTEAFF
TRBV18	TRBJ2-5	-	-	TGTGCCAGCTCACCACCGCTGGAGACCCAGTACTTC	CASSPPLETQYF
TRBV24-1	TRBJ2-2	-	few	TGTGCCGCCCAGCCCCGAGGGAACACCGGGGAGCTGTTTTTT	CAAQPRGNTGELFF
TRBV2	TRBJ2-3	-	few	TGTGCCAGCAGTGTAGGCGCAGATACGCAGTATTTT	CASSVGADTQYF
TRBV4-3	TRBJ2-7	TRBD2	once	TGCGCCAGCAGCGGGCTAGCGGGAGCTCAGGAGCAGTACTTC	CASSGLAGAQEQYF
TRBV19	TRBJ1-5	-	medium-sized	TGTGCCAGTAGTATACGGATCGGCAATCAGCCCCAGCATTTT	CASSIRIGNQPQHF
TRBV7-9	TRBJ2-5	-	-	TGTGCCAGCAGCTTATACGTGGGTTCCGGCCAAGAGACCCAGTACTTC	CASSLYVGSGQETQYF
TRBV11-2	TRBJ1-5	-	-	TGTGCCAGCAGCTTAGATGGTCGGCAGAATCAGCCCCAGCATTTT	CASSLDGRQNQPQHF
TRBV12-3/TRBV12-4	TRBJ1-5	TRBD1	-	TGTGCCAGCAGCCAAACAGGGGGGGGCAATCAGCCCCAGCATTTT	CASSQTGGGNQPQHF
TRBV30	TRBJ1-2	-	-	TGTGCCTGGGGAAAGGGACGGCGCAACTATGGCTACACCTTC	CAWGKGRRNYGYTF
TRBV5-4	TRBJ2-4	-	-	TGTGCCAGCCACTGGAAGGGAGCCAAAAACATTCAGTACTTC	CASHWKGAKNIQYF